One sample yielded the 4 T cell receptor beta chains listed below, sequenced in a study of shared clonotypes between healthy human individuals. TCRdb's table, derived via immunoSEQ multiplex PCR, lists solely in-frame clones and lacks some. Found here are about 2.2 million clones, around 93% of them singletons; the top ten hold over 1.5%. CD45RO negativity and positive selection for CCR7 defined naive CD8 cells, a population that excluded terminally differentiated effector memory CD45RA+ cells. The sample taken for sequencing was naive CD8+ T cells from PBMCs. Receptors originate from a man between 18 and 35 years old in good health. Some clones in this sample may be carry-over from other donors' samples.

The chain has TRBV28 and TRBJ1-2; a possible D gene is TRBD1 (5 bases). CDR1 and CDR2 from the germline V gene are MDHEN and SYDVKM. The V end was cut by 3 bases, the J end by 0 bases, with 8 bases between. CDR3 length equals 14 residues. The CDR3 region has the DNA TGTGCCAGCAGTTTGACAGCAACTAACTATGGCTACACCTTC. Translated: CASSLTATNYGYTF.

The chain uses TRBV29-1 and TRBJ2-7; D is undetermined. Germline CDR1 reads SQVTM; CDR2 reads ANQGSEA. The CDR3 is 12 residues long. Deletions cut 1 base from V and 2 bases from J, with 6 bases between. The DNA for the CDR3 is TGCAGCGTTGAAGCGCGGCCCTACGAGCAGTACTTC. Translating gives CSVEARPYEQYF.

The chain uses TRBV7-2 and TRBJ1-4, with D unclear. Looked up from germline, CDR1 is SGHTA and CDR2 is FQGNSA. The CDR3 consists of 15 residues. V lost 5 bases, J lost 6 bases, and 16 bases lay in between. Here the CDR3 reads CASSILGSGYEKLFF. For the CDR3, the DNA is TGTGCCAGCAGCATTCTGGGCAGCGGATATGAAAAACTGTTTTTT.

This clone was observed a single time. This specimen includes other DNA sequences encoding the same CDR3. V is TRBV6-5 and J is TRBJ2-7, with 7 bases lining up with TRBD2. V lost 3 bases to trimming and J lost 2 bases; unmatched junction nucleotides: 4. The CDR3 length is 14 residues. Germline assignment: CDR1 MNHEY and CDR2 SVGAGI. DNA of the CDR3: TGTGCCAGCAGTTATGGGGGGGAAGCCTACGAGCAGTACTTC. This gives the protein CASSYGGEAYEQYF.